A selection of T cell receptor beta chains follows, all from one sample in a study of Ad26.COV2.S vaccination and SARS-CoV-2 variants. Repertoires were generated with immunoSEQ multiplex PCR, while TCRdb's copy carries only in-frame clones and drops some. The sample has about 680,000 clones, roughly 90% seen once. Sequenced here: peripheral blood, sampled in a trial of Ad26.COV2.S vaccine versus placebo. The receptors shown here come from a person aged 18-60 years who received the Ad26.COV2.S COVID-19 vaccine or a placebo. The CDR3 runs from the conserved cysteine through the conserved F or W. The D gene is left open where the match is weak. Part of the rows lack a size; the others show once, few, many or a class for expanded clones.

D: -; J: TRBJ1-1; size: -; V: TRBV7-3; DNA: TGTGCCAGCAGCTCGGACAGGAACACTGAAGCTTTCTTT; CDR3: CASSSDRNTEAFF
D: -; J: TRBJ1-1; size: -; V: TRBV9; DNA: TGTGCCAGCAGCGTAGTCGGGGGGGACACTGAAGCTTTCTTT; CDR3: CASSVVGGDTEAFF
D: -; J: TRBJ1-3; size: -; V: TRBV13; DNA: TGTGCCAGCAGCTTAACGGTCATGAACTCTGGAAACACCATATATTTT; CDR3: CASSLTVMNSGNTIYF
D: -; J: TRBJ2-3; size: once; V: TRBV5-1; DNA: TGCGCCAGCAGCTTGGTATACATTGGAAGCACAGATACGCAGTATTTT; CDR3: CASSLVYIGSTDTQYF
D: TRBD2; J: TRBJ2-1; size: once; V: TRBV3-1/TRBV3-2; DNA: TGTGCCAGCAGCTATAAGCGGGGGGGCCTGGATGAGCAGTTCTTC; CDR3: CASSYKRGGLDEQFF
D: TRBD2; J: TRBJ2-3; size: -; V: TRBV10-3; DNA: TGTGCCATCAGTGGGCTAGCGGGGTTCACAGATACGCAGTATTTT; CDR3: CAISGLAGFTDTQYF
D: -; J: TRBJ1-6; size: -; V: TRBV20-1; DNA: TGCAGTGCTAGTTGGGGCTTCGATAATTCACCCCTCCACTTT; CDR3: CSASWGFDNSPLHF
D: TRBD2; J: TRBJ2-5; size: -; V: TRBV7-7; DNA: TGTGCTAGCAGCACTGGACTAGCGGGAGGGTCGTCGGAGACCCAGTACTTC; CDR3: CASSTGLAGGSSETQYF
D: -; J: TRBJ1-1; size: -; V: TRBV29-1; DNA: TGCAGCGTTGAAGTCGCAGGTAACACTGAAGCTTTCTTT; CDR3: CSVEVAGNTEAFF
D: TRBD2; J: TRBJ2-1; size: -; V: TRBV30; DNA: TGTGCCTGGACGATAGGCCTTTTTACTAGCGGGAGCGGCAATGAGCAGTTCTTC; CDR3: CAWTIGLFTSGSGNEQFF
D: TRBD1; J: TRBJ2-7; size: -; V: TRBV6-5; DNA: TGTGCCAGCAGAGGGACAGTTGGAACCTACGAGCAGTACTTC; CDR3: CASRGTVGTYEQYF
D: -; J: TRBJ1-2; size: -; V: TRBV5-1; DNA: TGCGCCAGCACCCCTGTCGGGGAGAGCGGCTACACCTTC; CDR3: CASTPVGESGYTF
D: -; J: TRBJ2-5; size: -; V: TRBV3-1/TRBV3-2; DNA: TGTGCCAGCAGGCTAGGAGTTACAGAGACCCAGTACTTC; CDR3: CASRLGVTETQYF
D: -; J: TRBJ1-3; size: -; V: TRBV4-3; DNA: TGCGCCAGCAGCCAGGATCCAAACTCTGGAAACACCATATATTTT; CDR3: CASSQDPNSGNTIYF
D: TRBD1; J: TRBJ1-5; size: once; V: TRBV3-1/TRBV3-2; DNA: TGTGCCAGCAGCCAAGGGACAGGCGGAGATCAGCCCCAGCATTTT; CDR3: CASSQGTGGDQPQHF
D: -; J: TRBJ2-5; size: -; V: TRBV5-1; DNA: TGCGCCAGCGGGTCAGGGGCGCTCGGAGAGACCCAGTACTTC; CDR3: CASGSGALGETQYF
D: -; J: TRBJ2-7; size: -; V: TRBV6-5; DNA: TGTGCCAGCAGTTACTCGATTCCGGATGCCGTCTACGAGCAGTACTTC; CDR3: CASSYSIPDAVYEQYF
D: -; J: TRBJ2-6; size: -; V: TRBV5-1; DNA: TGCGCCAGCAGCTTGGCAGCAAGCTCTGGGGCCAACGTCCTGACTTTC; CDR3: CASSLAASSGANVLTF
D: TRBD1; J: TRBJ2-3; size: -; V: TRBV9; DNA: TGTGCCAGCAGCGTAGGACAGGGTCTAGATATCACAGATACGCAGTATTTT; CDR3: CASSVGQGLDITDTQYF
D: -; J: TRBJ1-1; size: -; V: TRBV5-8; DNA: TGTGCCAGCAGTCGTCCAGCGCGACCAGGGCTGAACACTGAAGCTTTCTTT; CDR3: CASSRPARPGLNTEAFF
D: -; J: TRBJ2-7; size: -; V: TRBV18; DNA: TGTGCCAGCTCCCCAGGAGGGGGAGATCGTAGGGAGCAGTACTTC; CDR3: CASSPGGGDRREQYF
D: -; J: TRBJ2-7; size: few; V: TRBV21-1; DNA: -; CDR3: CASSKRWGQGSYEQYF
D: -; J: TRBJ2-1; size: -; V: TRBV9; DNA: TGTGCCAGCAGCCAAGGCCATGAGCAGTTCTTC; CDR3: CASSQGHEQFF
D: -; J: TRBJ1-1; size: -; V: TRBV25-1; DNA: TGTGCCAGCAGGGCCGTAGGGGCCCTGAACACTGAAGCTTTCTTT; CDR3: CASRAVGALNTEAFF
D: TRBD1; J: TRBJ1-2; size: -; V: TRBV27; DNA: TGTGCCAGCAGTTGGGACAGGGAGGGCGGCTACACCTTC; CDR3: CASSWDREGGYTF
D: -; J: TRBJ2-2; size: -; V: TRBV3-1/TRBV3-2; DNA: TGTGCCAGCAGCCAACTTGAGTCCACCGGGGAGCTGTTTTTT; CDR3: CASSQLESTGELFF
D: TRBD1; J: TRBJ2-7; size: -; V: TRBV6-6; DNA: TGTGCCAGCAGAATAACCGGGACAGGGTCCTACGAGCAGTACTTC; CDR3: CASRITGTGSYEQYF
D: TRBD1; J: TRBJ1-1; size: -; V: TRBV5-1; DNA: TGCGCCAGCAGCTTGGGTACAGGGGTCAATCAGAACACTGAAGCTTTCTTT; CDR3: CASSLGTGVNQNTEAFF
D: TRBD2; J: TRBJ2-3; size: once; V: TRBV2; DNA: TGTGCCAGCAGTGCCTGGACTAGCGGGAGTGGGGATACGCAGTATTTT; CDR3: CASSAWTSGSGDTQYF
D: -; J: TRBJ1-5; size: -; V: TRBV5-4; DNA: TGTGCCAGCAGCTTTTACGATCAGCCCCAGCATTTT; CDR3: CASSFYDQPQHF
D: -; J: TRBJ2-2; size: -; V: TRBV6-2/TRBV6-3; DNA: TGTGCCAGCAGTTACCCGCCGAACCCCTTCGGCCTATCCGGGGAGCTGTTTTTT; CDR3: CASSYPPNPFGLSGELFF
D: -; J: TRBJ1-4; size: once; V: TRBV5-1; DNA: TGCGCCAGCAGCTTGGGGTCAACTAATGAAAAACTGTTTTTT; CDR3: CASSLGSTNEKLFF
D: TRBD2; J: TRBJ2-4; size: -; V: TRBV5-4; DNA: TGTGCCAGCACCATAGCGGGCGTAGGCTTAGCCAAAAACATTCAGTACTTC; CDR3: CASTIAGVGLAKNIQYF
D: -; J: TRBJ1-2; size: -; V: TRBV7-2; DNA: TGTGCCAGCAGCTTAGCGTCGACAGGCTATGGCTACACCTTC; CDR3: CASSLASTGYGYTF
D: -; J: TRBJ2-3; size: -; V: TRBV15; DNA: TGTGCCACCAGCAGAGGAGGAGATACGCAGTATTTT; CDR3: CATSRGGDTQYF
D: -; J: TRBJ2-5; size: -; V: TRBV6-5; DNA: TGTGCCAGCAGTACTCAGGCACCCCCGGAGACCCAGTACTTC; CDR3: CASSTQAPPETQYF
D: -; J: TRBJ1-5; size: few; V: TRBV6-5; DNA: TGTGCCAGCAGTCGAGCTGTTAGCAATCAGCCCCAGCATTTT; CDR3: CASSRAVSNQPQHF
D: TRBD1; J: TRBJ2-6; size: -; V: TRBV6-4; DNA: TGTGCCACCGGGACAGGGGGCTCTGGGGCCAACGTCCTGACTTTC; CDR3: CATGTGGSGANVLTF
D: TRBD2; J: TRBJ2-1; size: -; V: TRBV13; DNA: TGTGCCAGCAGCGCCGGGACTAGCGTATACAATGAGCAGTTCTTC; CDR3: CASSAGTSVYNEQFF
D: -; J: TRBJ2-2; size: -; V: TRBV12-3/TRBV12-4; DNA: TGTGCCAGCAGTTGGATGGTAGGGGAGCTGTTTTTT; CDR3: CASSWMVGELFF
D: -; J: TRBJ1-5; size: -; V: TRBV20-1; DNA: TGCAGTGCTAGTCCTCGAAGGGACGGCAATCAGCCCCAGCATTTT; CDR3: CSASPRRDGNQPQHF
D: -; J: TRBJ2-2; size: -; V: TRBV9; DNA: TGTGCCAGCAGCGTAGCTGAAGGGATAGGACAGGGGGAGCTGTTTTTT; CDR3: CASSVAEGIGQGELFF
D: -; J: TRBJ1-5; size: -; V: TRBV7-2; DNA: TGTGCCAGCAGCTTAGATTCGGGATATAGCAATCAGCCCCAGCATTTT; CDR3: CASSLDSGYSNQPQHF
D: -; J: TRBJ2-1; size: -; V: TRBV11-3; DNA: TGTGCCAGCAGCGGGGACTGGAACAATGAGCAGTTCTTC; CDR3: CASSGDWNNEQFF
D: -; J: TRBJ1-1; size: -; V: TRBV6-5; DNA: TGTGCCAGCAGTTACTCTCCGTGGGCAGGGAGAACTGAAGCTTTCTTT; CDR3: CASSYSPWAGRTEAFF
D: -; J: TRBJ1-2; size: -; V: TRBV12-3/TRBV12-4; DNA: TGTGCCAGCAGTCAACAGGGTGTGAATGGCTACACCTTC; CDR3: CASSQQGVNGYTF
D: -; J: TRBJ2-7; size: once; V: TRBV3-1/TRBV3-2; DNA: TGTGCCAGCAGCTCCTCCGTGACCCACGAGCAGTACTTC; CDR3: CASSSSVTHEQYF
D: -; J: TRBJ2-7; size: -; V: TRBV7-2; DNA: TGTGCCAGCAGCTTAGCCGGACCCCCTCCAACCTACGAGCAGTACTTC; CDR3: CASSLAGPPPTYEQYF
D: -; J: TRBJ2-5; size: -; V: TRBV6-1; DNA: TGTGCCAGCAGTGAATTCGCCGCAGGGCCGGAGCCCCAGTACTTC; CDR3: CASSEFAAGPEPQYF
D: TRBD1; J: TRBJ2-7; size: once; V: TRBV7-6; DNA: TGTGCCAGCAGCTTAGCGGGGACAGGCCCATACGAGCAGTACTTC; CDR3: CASSLAGTGPYEQYF
D: -; J: TRBJ1-4; size: -; V: TRBV9; DNA: TGTGCCAGCAGCTCAGGAGCAGGGCCTACTAATGAAAAACTGTTTTTT; CDR3: CASSSGAGPTNEKLFF
D: -; J: TRBJ1-1; size: -; V: TRBV4-3; DNA: TGCGCCAGCAGCCAAGGGGTGACAGGAACTCCCATGAACACTGAAGCTTTCTTT; CDR3: CASSQGVTGTPMNTEAFF
D: -; J: TRBJ1-1; size: -; V: TRBV7-9; DNA: TGTGCCAGCAGCCTCGATCCGAACACTGAAGCTTTCTTT; CDR3: CASSLDPNTEAFF
D: -; J: TRBJ2-2; size: -; V: TRBV6-6; DNA: TGTGCCAGCCGGAGCGGAGCCTACACCGGGGAGCTGTTTTTT; CDR3: CASRSGAYTGELFF